The 14 T cell receptor beta chains presented below share a single source sample, sequenced in a study of blood T cell repertoires in COVID-19. Sequenced by immunoSEQ multiplex PCR; TCRdb stores in-frame clones only, minus some. The profile shows a few hundred thousand clones, around nine tenths of them singletons. Sequencing was performed on PBMCs or T cells enriched from blood (not recorded which). Receptors were obtained from a man aged 40-49 years who had recovered from COVID-19.

This rearrangement joins TRBV9 to TRBJ2-2; D is ambiguous. Germline CDR1 and CDR2: SGDLS and YYNGEE. This CDR3 has 17 residues. Trimming removed 4 bases from V and 0 bases from J, with 16 bases in between. CDR3 region: CASSSLRRTANTGELFF. The CDR3 DNA sequence: TGTGCCAGCAGCTCCCTCCGTAGAACCGCGAACACCGGGGAGCTGTTTTTT.

The CDR3 DNA sequence: TGTGCCAGCAGTTTATCCCCCAGAGGGACAGGGGGCGCGTGGGTGAATGCTTTCTTT. Protein sequence: CASSLSPRGTGGAWVNAFF. This chain links TRBV27 with TRBJ1-1, with 12 nucleotides matching TRBD1. Germline loops: CDR1 MNHEY, CDR2 SMNVEV (reference sequence). The J segment lost 11 bases and the V segment lost 0 bases, leaving 19 bases of the junction unmatched. CDR3 size: 19 residues.

The genes are TRBV9 and TRBJ2-2; D might be TRBD1 (5 bases). CDR1 SGDLS and CDR2 YYNGEE come from the germline V gene. The CDR3 totals 14 residues. Trimming stripped 6 bases from V and 4 bases from J, with 13 bases between. As DNA, the CDR3 is TGTGCCAGCACGGCAGGGAAAACCACCGGGGAGCTGTTTTTT. This sequence encodes CASTAGKTTGELFF.

The chain uses TRBV10-3 and TRBJ2-5; D perhaps matches TRBD2 (6 bases). CDR3 length equals 13 residues. Germline V CDR1 and CDR2: ENHRY, SYGVKD. V was trimmed by 3 bases and J by 5 bases, leaving 10 bases between them. CDR3 loop: CAISDGTLETQYF. The CDR3 DNA is TGTGCCATCAGTGACGGGACTTTGGAGACCCAGTACTTC.

This chain connects TRBV11-3 to TRBJ2-1; D is unresolved. The CDR3 has 15 amino acids. CDR1 and CDR2 (germline): SGHNT, YENEEA. V gave up 2 bases and J gave up 0 bases, with 8 bases separating them. This CDR3 reads CASSLNQYSYNEQFF. CDR3 bases: TGTGCCAGCAGCTTAAACCAGTACTCCTACAATGAGCAGTTCTTC. Combining the CDR3 with reference TRBV11-3 and TRBJ2-1 gives the whole variable domain EAGVVQSPRYKIIEKKQPVAFWCNPISGHNTLYWYLQNLGQGPELLIRYENEEAVDDSQLPKDRFSAERLKGVDSTLKIQPAELGDSAVYLCASSLNQYSYNEQFFGPGTRLTVL.

V is TRBV28 and J is TRBJ1-1; TRBD1 agrees at 9 bases. Trimming at V came to 9 bases and at J to 2 bases, leaving 7 bases not matched to a gene. Germline lookup yields CDR1 MDHEN and CDR2 SYDVKM. CDR3 length: 14 residues. The CDR3, as DNA: TGTGCCAGTGATACAGGGGGCAGAAACACTGAAGCTTTCTTT. The encoded protein is CASDTGGRNTEAFF.

The chain is built from TRBV4-3 and TRBJ2-2; 7 bases line up with TRBD1. Germline-derived CDR1 and CDR2 are LGHNA and YSLEER. The V gene end was trimmed by 3 bases and the J gene end by 1 base; junction bases not matched to a gene: 2. The CDR3 is 15 residues long. This CDR3 reads CASSQGQQNTGELFF. CDR3 coding DNA: TGCGCCAGCAGCCAGGGACAGCAGAACACCGGGGAGCTGTTTTTT.

The rearrangement joins TRBV6-5 to TRBJ2-1; TRBD1 matches at 9 bases. J gave up 4 bases and V 6 bases, and 7 bases lay outside the gene matches. The CDR3 spans 15 residues. Germline values: CDR1 MNHEY, CDR2 SVGAGI. CDR3 sequence reads: CASRPWTGVYNEQFF. In DNA form, the CDR3 reads TGTGCCAGCAGACCCTGGACAGGGGTATACAATGAGCAGTTCTTC.

The rearrangement uses TRBV9 and TRBJ2-2, with 12 bases matching TRBD2. The CDR3 totals 18 residues. With V trimmed by 1 base and J by 3 bases, 7 bases remained unmatched. Germline V CDR1 and CDR2: SGDLS, YYNGEE. CDR3 loop: CASSVSGLAGRYTGELFF. In DNA form, the CDR3 reads TGTGCCAGCAGCGTATCCGGACTAGCGGGACGCTACACCGGGGAGCTGTTTTTT.

This rearrangement joins TRBV10-3 to TRBJ2-1; 10 nucleotides match TRBD2. Germline CDR1 is ENHRY and CDR2 is SYGVKD. The J segment lost 9 bases and the V segment lost 2 bases, leaving 19 bases of the junction unmatched. This CDR3 has 19 residues. This CDR3 is CAISEAASGSALGGGEQFF. For the CDR3, the DNA is TGTGCCATCAGTGAGGCGGCTAGCGGGAGCGCCTTAGGTGGGGGTGAGCAGTTCTTC.

The chain links TRBV12-3 or TRBV12-4 to TRBJ2-7; D gene uncertain. The ends were cut back, 4 bases at V and 2 bases at J, with 6 bases in the middle. The CDR3 has 12 amino acids. The CDR3 sequence: CASSYFPYEQYF. CDR3 sequence (DNA): TGTGCCAGCAGTTACTTTCCCTACGAGCAGTACTTC.

The rearrangement joins TRBV11-2 to TRBJ1-2; D unresolved. Germline CDR1 reads SGHAT; CDR2 reads FQNNGV. This CDR3 is built from 19 residues. Trimming removed 5 bases at V and 2 bases at J, with 27 bases between. The DNA of the CDR3 is TGTGCCAGCAGCCTAGTCGGGAGTTGGTCCCTCACGACGAACTATGGCTACACCTTC. Translation gives CASSLVGSWSLTTNYGYTF.

V usage is TRBV7-6 and J usage is TRBJ1-1; no clear D gene. CDR1 SGHVS and CDR2 FNYEAQ come from the germline V gene. Trimming removed 2 bases from V and 4 bases from J, with 14 bases in between. The CDR3 is made up of 15 amino acids. The CDR3 loop is CASSLNPMAGTEAFF. DNA of the CDR3: TGTGCCAGCAGCTTAAATCCAATGGCGGGCACTGAAGCTTTCTTT.

This clone was seen only once. The V call is TRBV3-1 (or the pseudogene TRBV3-2), the J call TRBJ1-2, with 8 bases lining up with TRBD1. This CDR3 has 14 residues. The germline CDR1 and CDR2 sequences are LGHDT and YNNKEL (reference sequence). The ends lost 1 base at V and 5 bases at J; junction bases unmatched: 3. The CDR3 sequence: CASSQGTGKYGYTF. CDR3 in DNA: TGTGCCAGCAGCCAAGGGACAGGGAAGTATGGCTACACCTTC.